This is a list of T cell receptor beta chains from one sample in a study of blood T cell repertoires in COVID-19. Libraries were prepared by immunoSEQ multiplex PCR; TCRdb keeps only in-frame clonotypes and omits some of them. Of about 180,000 clones in the sample, approximately 87% are singletons; the top ten hold less than 25%. Input material: peripheral blood. Receptors were obtained from a man aged 65 to 85 with active or convalescent COVID-19. Each CDR3 is given with its conserved first and last residue. A D gene is named only where the DNA matches it firmly. Some rows have no size entry. The others give once, few or many, or a class for an expanded clone.

J gene	V gene	D gene	clone size	CDR3 protein	CDR3 DNA
TRBJ2-7	TRBV5-4	TRBD2	NA	CASSSPTSGSSYEQYF	TGTGCCAGCAGCTCCCCGACTAGCGGAAGCTCCTACGAGCAGTACTTC
TRBJ1-5	TRBV10-3	TRBD1	NA	CAISARQGGNQPQHF	TGTGCCATCAGTGCTAGACAGGGCGGCAATCAGCCCCAGCATTTT
TRBJ2-1	TRBV3-1/TRBV3-2	NA	NA	CASSQVVGEQFF	TGTGCCAGCAGCCAAGTAGTTGGTGAGCAGTTCTTC
TRBJ2-2	TRBV7-2	NA	NA	CASSTQANTGELFF	TGTGCCAGCAGCACACAGGCGAACACCGGGGAGCTGTTTTTT
TRBJ2-5	TRBV4-3	NA	NA	CASSQTAKETQYF	TGCGCCAGCAGCCAGACAGCAAAAGAGACCCAGTACTTC
TRBJ2-5	TRBV14	TRBD2	NA	CASSLPRNSGETQYF	TGTGCCAGCAGCCTCCCCCGGAATAGCGGGGAGACCCAGTACTTC
TRBJ1-5	TRBV6-2/TRBV6-3	TRBD1	few	CASSPGQALNQPQHF	TGTGCCAGCAGTCCCGGACAGGCGCTCAATCAGCCCCAGCATTTT
TRBJ2-1	TRBV19	TRBD1	once	CASSITGTGDNEQFF	TGTGCCAGTAGCATAACCGGGACAGGGGACAATGAGCAGTTCTTC
TRBJ1-2	TRBV7-9	NA	NA	CASSLAGDTYGYTF	TGTGCCAGCAGCCTCGCCGGGGACACCTATGGCTACACCTTC
TRBJ2-1	TRBV19	TRBD2	once	CASSIGAGAAYNEQFF	TGTGCCAGTAGTATAGGTGCGGGAGCGGCCTACAATGAGCAGTTCTTC
TRBJ2-2	TRBV5-1	TRBD1	NA	CASSPGQENTGELFF	TGCGCCAGCAGTCCCGGACAGGAGAACACCGGGGAGCTGTTTTTT
TRBJ2-1	TRBV11-2	TRBD1	NA	CASTPTTGLIYNEQFF	TGTGCCAGCACCCCCACGACAGGGCTAATTTACAATGAGCAGTTCTTC
TRBJ2-7	TRBV6-1	NA	NA	CASSERGIRQYF	TGTGCCAGCAGTGAAAGGGGTATCAGGCAGTACTTC
TRBJ2-7	TRBV30	NA	NA	CAWSRGLVYEQYF	TGTGCCTGGAGTAGGGGATTGGTGTACGAGCAGTACTTC
TRBJ2-3	TRBV15	NA	NA	CATSRVIVDTQYF	TGTGCCACCAGCAGAGTTATCGTAGATACGCAGTATTTT
TRBJ1-1	TRBV2	TRBD1	NA	CASTTQGGPNTEAFF	TGTGCCAGCACCACGCAAGGGGGCCCTAACACTGAAGCTTTCTTT
TRBJ2-7	TRBV7-9	TRBD2	NA	CASNGLAGGEQYF	TGTGCCAGCAACGGACTAGCGGGGGGTGAGCAGTACTTC
TRBJ1-2	TRBV15	NA	NA	CATSRSGTPGYTF	TGTGCCACCAGCAGATCCGGGACTCCCGGCTACACCTTC
TRBJ2-1	TRBV12-5	NA	NA	CASGLLDNEQFF	TGTGCTAGTGGTTTGTTAGACAATGAGCAGTTCTTC
TRBJ2-1	TRBV19	NA	NA	CASRRGEGRNEQFF	TGTGCCAGTAGAAGGGGGGAGGGGAGGAATGAGCAGTTCTTC
TRBJ2-6	TRBV7-2	NA	NA	CASSQRQISGANVLTF	TGTGCCAGCAGCCAGCGACAGATCTCTGGGGCCAACGTCCTGACTTTC
TRBJ1-5	TRBV7-2	NA	NA	CASSLGSQGNQPQHF	TGTGCCAGCAGCTTAGGGTCCCAGGGCAATCAGCCCCAGCATTTT
TRBJ1-1	TRBV2	TRBD1	NA	CASSPQGGRITEAFF	TGTGCCAGCAGCCCGCAGGGGGGCAGAATTACTGAAGCTTTCTTT
TRBJ2-1	TRBV6-5	TRBD1	NA	CASKGTGYNEQFF	TGTGCCAGCAAAGGGACAGGATACAATGAGCAGTTCTTC
TRBJ2-2	TRBV10-2	TRBD1	NA	CASRDRGGTGELFF	TGCGCCAGCAGAGACAGGGGAGGCACCGGGGAGCTGTTTTTT
TRBJ1-1	TRBV18	NA	NA	CASSPGWGGMNTEAFF	TGTGCCAGCTCCCCGGGTTGGGGGGGCATGAACACTGAAGCTTTCTTT
TRBJ1-5	TRBV14	NA	few	CASSQGRAGQPQHF	TGTGCCAGCAGCCAAGGGAGGGCCGGCCAGCCCCAGCATTTT
TRBJ1-3	TRBV7-9	NA	NA	CASSPVLSGNTIYF	TGTGCCAGCAGCCCCGTTCTATCGGGAAACACCATATATTTT
TRBJ2-3	TRBV5-1	TRBD1	once	CASSLVQGVTDTQYF	TGCGCCAGCAGCTTGGTGCAGGGGGTTACAGATACGCAGTATTTT
TRBJ2-6	TRBV6-5	TRBD1	NA	CASTLTGAGANVLTF	TGTGCCAGCACCTTAACAGGGGCCGGGGCCAACGTCCTGACTTTC
TRBJ1-2	TRBV5-6	TRBD1	NA	CASSVGDRVYGYTF	TGTGCCAGCAGCGTGGGGGACAGGGTCTATGGCTACACCTTC